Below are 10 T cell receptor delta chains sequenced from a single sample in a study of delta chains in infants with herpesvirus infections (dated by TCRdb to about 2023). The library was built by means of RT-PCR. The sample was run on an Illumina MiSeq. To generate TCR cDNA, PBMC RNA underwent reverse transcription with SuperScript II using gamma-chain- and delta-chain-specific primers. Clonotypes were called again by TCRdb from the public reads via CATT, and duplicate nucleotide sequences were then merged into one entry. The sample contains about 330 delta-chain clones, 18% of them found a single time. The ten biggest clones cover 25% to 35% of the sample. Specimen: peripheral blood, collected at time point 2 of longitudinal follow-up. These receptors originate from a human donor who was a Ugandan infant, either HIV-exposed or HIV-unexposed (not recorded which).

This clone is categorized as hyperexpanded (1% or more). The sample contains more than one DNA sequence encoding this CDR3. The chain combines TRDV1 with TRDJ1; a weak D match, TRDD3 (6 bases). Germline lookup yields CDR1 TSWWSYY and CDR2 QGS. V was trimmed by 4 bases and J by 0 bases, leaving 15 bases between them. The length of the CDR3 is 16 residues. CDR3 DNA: TGTGCTCTTGGGGTTAGTACTGGGCCTTACACCGATAAACTCATCTTT. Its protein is CALGVSTGPYTDKLIF.

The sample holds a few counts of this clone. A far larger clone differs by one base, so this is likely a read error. The CDR3 DNA sequence: TGTGCTCTTGGGGCGAATGTCCCCCTACTGGCCGACGATAAACTCATCTTT. This codes for CALGANVPLLADDKLIF. The gene calls are TRDV1 and TRDJ1; D possibly uses TRDD2 or TRDD3 (5 bases each). Germline CDR1 is TSWWSYY and CDR2 is QGS. The CDR3 loop spans 17 amino acids. V was clipped by 4 bases and J by 4 bases, with 22 bases between them.

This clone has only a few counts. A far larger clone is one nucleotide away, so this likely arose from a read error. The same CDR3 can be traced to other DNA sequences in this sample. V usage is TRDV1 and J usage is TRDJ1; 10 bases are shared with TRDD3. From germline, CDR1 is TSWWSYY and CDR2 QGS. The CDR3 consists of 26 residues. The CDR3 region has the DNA TGTGCTCTTGGAGAACTTTTTTCCTTCCGATATACTGGGGGATCCCTCCATAATACGTACACCGATAAACTCATCTTT. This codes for CALGELFSFRYTGGSLHNTYTDKLIF.

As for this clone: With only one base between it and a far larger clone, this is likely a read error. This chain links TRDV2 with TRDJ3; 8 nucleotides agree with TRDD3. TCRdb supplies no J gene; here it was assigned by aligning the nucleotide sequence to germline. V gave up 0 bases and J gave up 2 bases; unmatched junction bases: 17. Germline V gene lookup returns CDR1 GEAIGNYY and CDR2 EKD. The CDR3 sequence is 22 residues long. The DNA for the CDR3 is TGTGCCTGTGACACCGGTAATAACTGGGGGCCCTTCCAGCCCTGGGACACCCGACAGATGTTTTTC. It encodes CACDTGNNWGPFQPWDTRQMFF.

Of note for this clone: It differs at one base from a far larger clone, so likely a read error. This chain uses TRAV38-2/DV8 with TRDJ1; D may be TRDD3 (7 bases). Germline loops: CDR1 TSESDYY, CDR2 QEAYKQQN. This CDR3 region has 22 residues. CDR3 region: CAYMSSMPSPRFTGVQGFKLIF. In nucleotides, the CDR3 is TGTGCTTATATGAGCTCTATGCCTTCCCCCAGGTTTACTGGGGTCCAGGGCTTTAAACTCATCTTT.

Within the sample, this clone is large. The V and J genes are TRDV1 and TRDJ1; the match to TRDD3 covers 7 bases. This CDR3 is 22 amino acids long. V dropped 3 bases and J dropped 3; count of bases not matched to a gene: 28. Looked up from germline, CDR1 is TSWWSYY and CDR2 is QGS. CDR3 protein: CALGDPSQGYMGDLKGSDKLIF. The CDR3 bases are TGTGCTCTTGGGGACCCCTCACAGGGATACATGGGGGACCTAAAAGGATCCGATAAACTCATCTTT.

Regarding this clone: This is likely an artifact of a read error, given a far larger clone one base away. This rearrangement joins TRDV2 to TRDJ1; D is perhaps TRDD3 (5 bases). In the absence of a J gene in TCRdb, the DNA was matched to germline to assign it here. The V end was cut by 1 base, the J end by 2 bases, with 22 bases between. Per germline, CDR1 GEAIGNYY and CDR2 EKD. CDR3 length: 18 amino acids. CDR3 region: CACDTRGLAIHTTDKLIF. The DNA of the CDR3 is TGTGCCTGTGACACAAGGGGACTCGCGATCCACACAACCGATAAACTCATCTTT.

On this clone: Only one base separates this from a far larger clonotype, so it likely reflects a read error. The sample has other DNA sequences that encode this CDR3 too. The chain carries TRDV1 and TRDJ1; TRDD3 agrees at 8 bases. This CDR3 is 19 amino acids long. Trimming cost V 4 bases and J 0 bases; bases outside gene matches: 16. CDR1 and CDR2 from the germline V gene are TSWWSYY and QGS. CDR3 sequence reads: CALGVIAPTWGINTDKLIF. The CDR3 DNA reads TGTGCTCTTGGGGTGATCGCTCCTACTTGGGGGATCAACACCGATAAACTCATCTTT.

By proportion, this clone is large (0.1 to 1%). CDR3 protein: CAWYVQGIETDKLIF. CDR3 sequence (DNA): TGTGCCTGGTACGTGCAGGGGATTGAAACCGATAAACTCATCTTT. The chain combines TRDV3 with TRDJ1; possible D gene TRDD3, 6 bases. Trimming removed 4 bases from V and 2 bases from J, with 20 bases in between. The CDR3 totals 15 residues. Germline CDR1 and CDR2: TVYSNPD and GDNSRS (reference sequence).

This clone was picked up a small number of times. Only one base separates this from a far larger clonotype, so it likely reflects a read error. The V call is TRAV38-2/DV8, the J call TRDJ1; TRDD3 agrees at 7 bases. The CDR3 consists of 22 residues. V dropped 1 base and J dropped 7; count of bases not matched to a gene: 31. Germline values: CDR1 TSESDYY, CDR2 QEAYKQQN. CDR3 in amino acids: CAYRSSMPPPRFTGVQGFKLIF. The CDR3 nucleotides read TGTGCTTATAGGAGCTCTATGCCTCCCCCCAGGTTTACTGGGGTCCAGGGCTTTAAACTCATCTTT.